What follows describes a single T cell receptor beta chain. The specificity of this receptor is unknown. No base qualities exist here, and no much larger clone lies one base off it. TCRbeta CDR3 regions were amplified from genomic DNA using the immunoSEQ Assay, a bias-controlled multiplex PCR. From the authors' description of their analysis: Within the assay, amplification of reference gene primers was used to estimate how many nucleated cells each sample contained. To quantify the absolute abundance of each unique TCRbeta CDR3 rearrangement, sequence reads were collapsed and filtered. Productive Simpson clonality was computed per sample as the square root of Simpson's diversity index over productive rearrangements. Not all clones reach the TCRdb copy of this immuneACCESS table, which keeps in-frame sequences only. Checked studies attribute under half of the gap to unresolved V genes and leave the rest unexplained. The V and J calls and clone size come from that table; D and trimming were worked out from the DNA. Counted in this sample were about 300,000 clones; roughly 89% of them appeared once. Clones ranked in the top ten supply roughly 1.9% of the sample.

This entry comes from a study of blood T cell repertoires in COVID-19 (dated by TCRdb to 2019 to 2021). Regarding the study in general: Samples covering the acute and convalescent phases of COVID-19 were provided by collaborators in the United States, Italy and Spain. A de-identified subject ID, COVID-19 status, age in years and sex were almost always included in the sample metadata. The repertoires were released in a freely available public database meant as a resource for research on the immune response to SARS-CoV-2. The samples were drawn from two sources: the first 160 participants of the ongoing ImmuneRACE study, and 1,254 subjects contributed by 6 global collaborators. Where available, HLA class I and class II types were obtained from metadata supplied by the sample provider rather than from assay-based typing. Subjects who had been exposed to COVID-19, were actively infected with it, or had recovered from it provided the deeply sampled blood TCRbeta repertoires that made up the dataset. The prospective study material was composed of cDNA or gDNA derived from T cells, B-cell-depleted T cells, or PBMCs. Study-wide findings and limitations: How much clinical and demographic metadata was included differed by source and by participant, and the metadata was provided uncurated.

V and J are truncated by 1 base and 0 bases respectively, leaving an intervening sequence of 5 bases. The CDR3 goes from the cysteine to the phenylalanine over 15 residues. The CDR3 DNA has 45 bases and is translated from base 1. Sequences SGDLS (CDR1) and YYNGEE (CDR2) are obtained from the germline V gene. At one collaborating source in Seattle, patients were enrolled during active infection and were followed longitudinally through the course of disease. The collaborating institutions used their own protocols to collect whole blood in K2EDTA tubes. For TCRbeta analysis, collaborators shipped samples in one of three forms: frozen whole blood, isolated PBMCs, or DNA extracted from either of those sample types.

Recombination connected TRBV9 to TRBJ1-6; no confident D gene assignment can be made. The clonotype originates from a woman younger than 45 with COVID-19, enrolled during active disease. The sequenced sample was peripheral blood. At the DNA level, the sequence is TGTGCCAGCAGCGTAACCAGCTCCTATAATTCACCCCTCCACTTT. Its amino acids are CASSVTSSYNSPLHF.